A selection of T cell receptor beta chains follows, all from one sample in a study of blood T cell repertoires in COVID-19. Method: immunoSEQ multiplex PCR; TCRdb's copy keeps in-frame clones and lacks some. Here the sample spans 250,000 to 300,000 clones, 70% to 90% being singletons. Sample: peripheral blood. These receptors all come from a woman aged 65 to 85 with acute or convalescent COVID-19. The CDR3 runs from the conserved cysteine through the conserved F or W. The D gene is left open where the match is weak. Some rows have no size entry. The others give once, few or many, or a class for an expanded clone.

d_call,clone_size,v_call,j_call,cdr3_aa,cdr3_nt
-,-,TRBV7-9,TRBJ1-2,CASSFTAGGYTF,TGTGCCAGCAGCTTCACGGCGGGCGGCTACACCTTC
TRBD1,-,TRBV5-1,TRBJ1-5,CASSLEGGANQPQHF,TGCGCCAGCAGCTTGGAAGGGGGCGCGAATCAGCCCCAGCATTTT
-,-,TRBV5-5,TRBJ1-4,CASSPSLHASYREKLFF,TGTGCCAGCAGCCCAAGCTTGCACGCCTCATACAGGGAGAAACTGTTTTTT
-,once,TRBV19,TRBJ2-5,CASSQQETQYF,TGTGCCAGTAGTCAACAAGAGACCCAGTACTTC
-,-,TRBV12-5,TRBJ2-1,CASGLVQGAVSSYNEQFF,TGTGCTAGTGGTTTGGTACAAGGTGCGGTGAGCTCCTACAATGAGCAGTTCTTC
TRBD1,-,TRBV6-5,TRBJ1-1,CASKYSGTGANTEAFF,TGTGCCAGCAAATACTCGGGGACAGGGGCAAACACTGAAGCTTTCTTT
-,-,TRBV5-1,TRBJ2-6,CASSRGIPSGANVLTF,TGCGCCAGCAGCCGGGGAATCCCTTCTGGGGCCAACGTCCTGACTTTC
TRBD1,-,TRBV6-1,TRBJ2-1,CASSEVGTGSEQFF,TGTGCCAGCAGTGAAGTCGGGACAGGTTCTGAGCAGTTCTTC
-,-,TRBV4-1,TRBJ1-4,CASSQVGGETNEKLFF,TGCGCCAGCAGCCAAGTGGGGGGAGAGACTAATGAAAAACTGTTTTTT
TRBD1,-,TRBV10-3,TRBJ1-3,CAIRTGQGAGLKGNTIYF,TGTGCCATCAGGACTGGACAGGGGGCAGGACTGAAAGGAAACACCATATATTTT
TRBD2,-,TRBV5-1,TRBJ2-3,CASSLRAGGSTDTQYF,TGCGCCAGCAGCTTACGGGCGGGGGGGAGCACAGATACGCAGTATTTT
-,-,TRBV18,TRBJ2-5,CASSRSEQETQYF,TGTGCCAGCTCTCGTTCCGAGCAAGAGACCCAGTACTTC
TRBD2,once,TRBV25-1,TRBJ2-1,CASSERGGAGYEQFF,TGTGCCAGCAGTGAACGCGGGGGGGCAGGGTATGAGCAGTTCTTC
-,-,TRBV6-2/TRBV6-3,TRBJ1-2,CASSYRGGWGYTF,TGTGCCAGCAGTTATAGGGGAGGATGGGGCTACACCTTC
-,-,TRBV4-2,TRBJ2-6,CASSRTVPLSGANVLTF,TGTGCCAGCAGTAGAACGGTTCCTCTGTCTGGGGCCAACGTCCTGACTTTC
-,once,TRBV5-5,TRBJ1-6,CASRPQVYNSPLHF,TGTGCCAGCAGACCTCAGGTCTATAATTCACCCCTCCACTTT
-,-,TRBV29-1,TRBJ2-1,CSGGGGNGSPEFF,TGCAGCGGAGGAGGTGGAAACGGTTCCCCTGAGTTCTTC
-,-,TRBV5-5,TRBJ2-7,CASSLAWGTPSYEQYF,TGTGCCAGCAGCTTGGCGTGGGGGACACCCTCCTACGAGCAGTACTTC
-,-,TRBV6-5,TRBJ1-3,CASSYERQANTIYF,TGTGCCAGCAGTTATGAGAGACAGGCAAACACCATATATTTT
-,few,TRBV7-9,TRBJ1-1,CASSLDSPTEAFF,TGTGCCAGCAGCTTAGACAGTCCCACTGAAGCTTTCTTT
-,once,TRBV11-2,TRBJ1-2,CASSLHNREYGYTF,TGTGCCAGCAGCTTACATAACAGGGAATATGGCTACACCTTC
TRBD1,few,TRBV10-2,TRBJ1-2,CASSPGQGGGYGYTF,TGCGCCAGCAGCCCCGGACAGGGGGGTGGCTATGGCTACACCTTC
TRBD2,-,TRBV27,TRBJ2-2,CASSLGRGAAGELFF,TGTGCCAGCAGTTTAGGGCGGGGGGCAGCCGGGGAGCTGTTTTTT
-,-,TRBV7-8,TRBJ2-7,CASSPIENEQYF,TGTGCCAGCAGCCCGATTGAGAACGAGCAGTACTTC
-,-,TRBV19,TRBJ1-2,CASSIGGSGYGYTF,TGTGCCAGTAGTATTGGGGGGTCTGGCTATGGCTACACCTTC
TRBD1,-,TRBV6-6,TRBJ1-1,CASSGTGSNTEAFF,TGTGCCAGCAGTGGGACAGGCTCGAACACTGAAGCTTTCTTT
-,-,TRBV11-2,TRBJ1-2,CASSLEAGTSYGYTF,TGTGCCAGCAGCTTAGAAGCAGGAACATCCTATGGCTACACCTTC